The clone carrying this T cell receptor beta chain occurred a few times. Its antigen is undetermined. These data are taken from a study of T cells after yellow fever vaccination. Study-level findings and limits: Primary-vaccination clones mostly resurfaced post-booster (around 96% CD4, roughly 90% CD8). Some clonotypes were seen in both the CD4 and the CD8 compartments. These made up a small share and likely arose from convergent recombination.

TCRdb reanalysed the 5' RACE reads using MiXCR and keeps one entry per CDR3 protein. The sample carries 500,000 to 550,000 distinct CDR3 sequences, 21% recorded once. With 7 bases clipped from V and 8 bases from J, the junction kept 9 bases outside the gene matches. Germline V gene sequence: CDR1 ENHRY, CDR2 SYGVKD. The length of the CDR3 is 15 residues. Source: PBMCs, taken roughly 20 days after the first yellow fever vaccination. The source is a man in his late teens or twenties who received the YFV17D yellow fever vaccine. The rearrangement uses TRBV10-3 and TRBJ2-1, with TRBD2 matching 12 bases. CDR3 nucleotide sequence: TGTGCCATCACCCCCCTAGCGGGGGGGCAGGATGAGCAGTTCTTC. Its translation is CAITPLAGGQDEQFF.